Reported below is one TCR beta chain. Its antigen is currently unknown. V shed 5 bases and J 0 bases; nucleotides not matched to a gene: 13. Germline V lookup: CDR1 KGHSH, CDR2 LQKENI. There are 17 residues in the CDR3. The data derive from a study of early stage breast cancer tumors. Whole-study results and caveats: Blood repertoires resembled normal breast more than tumor. Most shared enriched TCRB sequences were commonly generated ones.

Only in-frame clones appear in the TCRdb table, and some are missing; sequencing was by immunoSEQ multiplex PCR. The sample carries fewer than 50,000 clones, about three quarters recorded once. Specimen: blood. J is TRBJ2-7 and V is TRBV18; 7 positions agree with TRBD2. The clonotype was recovered from a person aged 50-59 years with breast cancer. The CDR3 nucleotides are TGTGCCAGCTCATACGGCGGCGGGAGTTTCCCCTCCTACGAGCAGTACTTC. Its protein is CASSYGGGSFPSYEQYF.